Given below is one T cell receptor (beta chain) in context. This specimen comes from a study of PD-1 blockade in classical Hodgkin lymphoma. No patient escaped relapse after autologous stem cell transplantation, and brentuximab vedotin exposure varied. Patients had relapsed/refractory classical Hodgkin lymphoma with complete response, partial response or progressive disease as best response. From germline, CDR1 is SGHKS and CDR2 YYEKEE (reference sequence). CDR3 length equals 14 residues. Trimming removed 1 base from V and 0 bases from J, with 6 bases in between. Profiling relied on immunoSEQ multiplex PCR, and the TCRdb table lists in-frame clones only, not all of them. This sample yields 25,000 to 40,000 clones, of which about four fifths are seen a single time; approximately 29% belongs to the top ten.

J is TRBJ2-3 and V is TRBV5-5; D is uncertain. This sequence was found in a human donor with classical Hodgkin lymphoma. Specimen: peripheral blood mononuclear cells (PBMCs), collected at baseline. As DNA, the CDR3 is TGTGCCAGCAGCTTGTCCACTAGCACAGATACGCAGTATTTT. It translates to CASSLSTSTDTQYF. Supplemented by reference TRBV5-5 and TRBJ2-3, the full variable domain reads DAGVTQSPTHLIKTRGQQVTLRCSPISGHKSVSWYQQVLGQGPQFIFQYYEKEERGRGNFPDRFSARQFPNYSSELNVNALLLGDSALYLCASSLSTSTDTQYFGPGTRLTVL.